This T cell receptor beta chain was identified during a study of shared clonotypes between healthy human individuals. CDR3 length equals 11 residues. Per germline, CDR1 WSHSY and CDR2 SAAADI. Trimming pared 7 bases from V and 6 bases from J, leaving 9 bases between. This clone was seen more than once but under ten times. What it recognizes is unknown. It was across several immunoSEQ plates that each subset's genomic DNA was evenly split. Sequencing was performed with immunoSEQ multiplex PCR; in TCRdb, only in-frame clones are kept and a portion is missing. The sample lists about 870,000 clones; more than 85% were seen once. Notes on the study in general: Rarefaction showed that sequencing of sorted subsets was incomplete (despite large depth). Larger estimated richness was generally recorded for naive subsets relative to memory subsets.

Naive CD8 cells comprised CD45RO-negative, CCR7-positively selected cells, excluding terminally differentiated effector memory CD45RA+ cells. The J gene is TRBJ1-2, the V gene TRBV10-2, with D perhaps matching TRBD1 (6 bases). Sequenced: naive CD8+ T cells sorted from blood. The sequence was obtained from a man aged 25-40 years in good health. The CDR3 loop reads CASINRDGYTF. CDR3 nucleotides: TGCGCCAGCATCAACAGGGATGGCTACACCTTC.